This TCR beta chain was observed in a study of beta chain features in type 1 diabetes. The study's findings and limits: The naive, central memory and Treg TCRB repertoires of patients appeared to be more similar to one another than those of healthy donors.

Researchers reported sorting CD4+ naive, central memory, regulatory and stem cell-like memory cells via CD45RO/CCR7/CD25/CD127/CD95/CD27. With respect to this clone: Its specificity is not known.

V lost 4 bases to trimming and J lost 0 bases, with 13 bases between them. The CDR3 runs 15 residues. Germline V gene lookup returns CDR1 SGDLS and CDR2 YYNGEE. The authors reverse transcribed all of the isolated RNA, so sequencing captured expressed TCRB transcripts. Naive, central memory and regulatory T cell samples yielded around 3.9 million reads on average. This table comes from immunoSEQ multiplex PCR, and its TCRdb copy is limited to in-frame clones, with some not included. The sample lists roughly 240,000 clones, roughly 14% occurring once. The gene calls are TRBV9 and TRBJ1-1; D is unresolved. The source is a woman aged 40 to 50 in good health. The sequenced material came from naive CD4+ T cells from blood. The CDR3 bases are TGTGCCAGCAGCTCACAGAGTTTGATGAACACTGAAGCTTTCTTT. As protein: CASSSQSLMNTEAFF.